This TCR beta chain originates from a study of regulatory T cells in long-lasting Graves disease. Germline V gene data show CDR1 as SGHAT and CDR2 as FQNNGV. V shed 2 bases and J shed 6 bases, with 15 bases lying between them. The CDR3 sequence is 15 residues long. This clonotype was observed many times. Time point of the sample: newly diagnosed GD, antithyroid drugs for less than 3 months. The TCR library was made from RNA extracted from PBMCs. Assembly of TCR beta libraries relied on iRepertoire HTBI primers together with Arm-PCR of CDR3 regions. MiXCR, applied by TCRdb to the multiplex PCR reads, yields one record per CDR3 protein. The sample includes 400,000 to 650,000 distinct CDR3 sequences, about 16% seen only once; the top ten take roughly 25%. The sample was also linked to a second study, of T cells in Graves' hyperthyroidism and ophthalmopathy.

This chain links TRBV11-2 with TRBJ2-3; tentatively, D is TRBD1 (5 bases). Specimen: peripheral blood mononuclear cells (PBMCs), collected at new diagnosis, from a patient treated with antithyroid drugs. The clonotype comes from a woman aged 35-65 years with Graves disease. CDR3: CASSLRGQGRDTQYF. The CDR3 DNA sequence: TGTGCCAGCAGCTTAAGGGGTCAGGGAAGGGATACGCAGTATTTT.